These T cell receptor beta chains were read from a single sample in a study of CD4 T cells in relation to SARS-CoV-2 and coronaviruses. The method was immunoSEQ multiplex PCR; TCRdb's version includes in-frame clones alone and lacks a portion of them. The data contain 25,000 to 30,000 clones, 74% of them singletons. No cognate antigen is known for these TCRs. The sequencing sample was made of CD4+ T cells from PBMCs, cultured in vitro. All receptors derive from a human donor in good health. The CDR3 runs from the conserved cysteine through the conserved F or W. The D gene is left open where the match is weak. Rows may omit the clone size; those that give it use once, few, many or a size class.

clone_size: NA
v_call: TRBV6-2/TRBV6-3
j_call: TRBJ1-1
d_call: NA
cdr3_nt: TGTGCCAGCAGTACCGGGGGGTATTACACTGAAGCTTTCTTT
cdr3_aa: CASSTGGYYTEAFF

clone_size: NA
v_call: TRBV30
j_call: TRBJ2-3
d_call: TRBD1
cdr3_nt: TGTGCCCGCCAGGGGGCCGCAGATACGCAGTATTTT
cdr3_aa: CARQGAADTQYF

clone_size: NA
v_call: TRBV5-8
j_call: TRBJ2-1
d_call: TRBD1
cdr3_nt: TGTGCCAGCAGCTTGGGACAGGGGTTCTACAATGAGCAGTTCTTC
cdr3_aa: CASSLGQGFYNEQFF

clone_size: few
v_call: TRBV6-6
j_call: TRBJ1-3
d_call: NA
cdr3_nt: TGTGCCAGCAGTTACAGAGCAGCCTCTGGAAACACCATATATTTT
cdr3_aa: CASSYRAASGNTIYF

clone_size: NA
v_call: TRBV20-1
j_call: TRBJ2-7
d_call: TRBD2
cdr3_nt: TGCAGTGCTCGTGGGACTAGCTTAAGAGAGCAGTACTTC
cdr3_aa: CSARGTSLREQYF

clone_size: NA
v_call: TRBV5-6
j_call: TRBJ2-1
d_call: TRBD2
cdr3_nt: TGTGCCAGCAGCTGGGGGGCCGGCGGGGGGCCTTACAATGAGCAGTTCTTC
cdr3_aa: CASSWGAGGGPYNEQFF

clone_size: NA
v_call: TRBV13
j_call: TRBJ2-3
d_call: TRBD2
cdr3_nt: TGTGCCAGCAGCTTATGGAGTGTGGAAGGGAGGGGACGCACAGATACGCAGTATTTT
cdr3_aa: CASSLWSVEGRGRTDTQYF

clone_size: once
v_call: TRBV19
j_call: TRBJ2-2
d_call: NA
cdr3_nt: TGTGCCAGTCTCACTACCAATAGACCAGGCGGAACCGGGGAGCTGTTTTTT
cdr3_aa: CASLTTNRPGGTGELFF

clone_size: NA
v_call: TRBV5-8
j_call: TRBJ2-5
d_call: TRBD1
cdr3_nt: TGTGCCAGCAGCCGTGGGGACAGGGGGAGCCAAGAGACCCAGTACTTC
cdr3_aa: CASSRGDRGSQETQYF

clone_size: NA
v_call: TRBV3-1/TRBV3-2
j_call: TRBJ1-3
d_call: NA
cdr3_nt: TGTGCCAGCAGCCAAGAACGGAACTCTGGAAACACCATATATTTT
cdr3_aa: CASSQERNSGNTIYF

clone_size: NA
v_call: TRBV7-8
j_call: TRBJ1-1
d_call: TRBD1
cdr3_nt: TGTGCCAGCAGCTTAGCTCTGGACAGGGAAGCTTTCTTT
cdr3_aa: CASSLALDREAFF

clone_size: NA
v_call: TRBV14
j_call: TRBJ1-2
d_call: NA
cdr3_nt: TGTGCCAGCAGCCACAGCCTTAACTATGGCTACACCTTC
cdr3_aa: CASSHSLNYGYTF

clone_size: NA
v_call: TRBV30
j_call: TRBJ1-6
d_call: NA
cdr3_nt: TGTGCCTGGACTGACGACGCGGGGTATTCACCCCTCCACTTT
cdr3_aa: CAWTDDAGYSPLHF

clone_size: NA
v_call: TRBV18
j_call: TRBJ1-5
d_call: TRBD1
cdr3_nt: TGTGCCAGCTCAACGGGACAGGGCGCCGGTCAGCCCCAGCATTTT
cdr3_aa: CASSTGQGAGQPQHF

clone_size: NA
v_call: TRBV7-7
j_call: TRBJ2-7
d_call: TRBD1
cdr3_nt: TGTGCCAGCAGCTTAGGTATAGGGACAGGGGCCCGGGAGCAGTACTTC
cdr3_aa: CASSLGIGTGAREQYF

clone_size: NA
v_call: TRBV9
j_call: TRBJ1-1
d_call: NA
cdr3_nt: TGTGCCAGCAGCGTAATGGGGGGCACTGAAGCTTTCTTT
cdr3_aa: CASSVMGGTEAFF

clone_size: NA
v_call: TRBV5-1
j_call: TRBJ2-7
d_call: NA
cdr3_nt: TGCGCCAGCAGCTTGGGCAGGGAGAACGAGCAGTACTTC
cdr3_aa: CASSLGRENEQYF

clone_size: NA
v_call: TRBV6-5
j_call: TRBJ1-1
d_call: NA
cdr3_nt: TGTGCCAGCAGGCACGGGGGGGATACTGAAGCTTTCTTT
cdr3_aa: CASRHGGDTEAFF

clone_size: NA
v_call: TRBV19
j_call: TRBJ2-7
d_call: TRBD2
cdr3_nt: TGTGCCAGTAGTGGAGCGGGACGTAGCTCCTACGAGCAGTACTTC
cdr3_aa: CASSGAGRSSYEQYF

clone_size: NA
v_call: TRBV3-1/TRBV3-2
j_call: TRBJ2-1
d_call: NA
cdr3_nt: TGTGCCAGCAGCCAAGTCGGGGCCTCGAAGCAGTTCTTC
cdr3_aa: CASSQVGASKQFF

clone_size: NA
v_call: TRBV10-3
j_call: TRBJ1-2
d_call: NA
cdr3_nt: TGTGCCATCAGTGTGAGGGGGGCGGATGAGGATGGCTACACCTTC
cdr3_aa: CAISVRGADEDGYTF

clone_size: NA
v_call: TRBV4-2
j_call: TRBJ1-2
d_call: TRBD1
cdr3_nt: TGTGCCAGCAGCCAAGATCAGGCGACAGGGACCAACTATGGCTACACCTTC
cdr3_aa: CASSQDQATGTNYGYTF